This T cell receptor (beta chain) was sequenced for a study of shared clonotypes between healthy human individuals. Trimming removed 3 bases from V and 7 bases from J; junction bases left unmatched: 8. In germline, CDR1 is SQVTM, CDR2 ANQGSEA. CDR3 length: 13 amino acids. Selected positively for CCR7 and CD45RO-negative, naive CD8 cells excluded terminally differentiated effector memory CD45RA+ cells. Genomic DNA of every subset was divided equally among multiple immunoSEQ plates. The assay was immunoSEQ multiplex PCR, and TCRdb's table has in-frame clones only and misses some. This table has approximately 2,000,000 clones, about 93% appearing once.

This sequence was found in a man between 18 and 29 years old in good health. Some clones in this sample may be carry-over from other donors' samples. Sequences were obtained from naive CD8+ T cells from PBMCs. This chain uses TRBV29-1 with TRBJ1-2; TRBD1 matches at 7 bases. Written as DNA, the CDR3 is TGCAGCGTTGAGCCCACAGGGGAGGCTGGCTACACCTTC. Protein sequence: CSVEPTGEAGYTF.